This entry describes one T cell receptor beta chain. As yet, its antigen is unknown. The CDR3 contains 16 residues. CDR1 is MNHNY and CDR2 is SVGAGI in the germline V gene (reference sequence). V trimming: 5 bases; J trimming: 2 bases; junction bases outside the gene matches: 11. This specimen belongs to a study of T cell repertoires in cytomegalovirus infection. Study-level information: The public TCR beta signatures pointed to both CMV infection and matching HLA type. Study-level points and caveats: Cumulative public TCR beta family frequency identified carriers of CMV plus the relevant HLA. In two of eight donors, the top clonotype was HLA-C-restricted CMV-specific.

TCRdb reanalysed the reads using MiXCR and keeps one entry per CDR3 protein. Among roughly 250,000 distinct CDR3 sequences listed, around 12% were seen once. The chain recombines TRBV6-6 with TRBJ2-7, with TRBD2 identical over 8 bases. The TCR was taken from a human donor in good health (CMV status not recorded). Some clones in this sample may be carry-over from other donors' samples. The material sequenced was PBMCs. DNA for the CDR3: TGTGCCAGCAGTCCTCCCGGGGTAGCGGGAACCTACGAGCAGTACTTC. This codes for CASSPPGVAGTYEQYF.